One sample yielded the 31 T cell receptor beta chains listed below, sequenced in a study of blood T cell repertoires in COVID-19. Sequenced by immunoSEQ multiplex PCR; TCRdb stores in-frame clones only, minus some. The sample has some 290,000 clones, approximately 91% seen once. Sequencing was carried out using PBMCs or T cells enriched from blood (not recorded which). These receptors were collected from a woman in her thirties or forties with acute COVID-19.

V usage is TRBV7-9 and J usage is TRBJ1-4; 7 positions match TRBD1. The CDR3 is made up of 14 amino acids. Germline loops: CDR1 SEHNR, CDR2 FQNEAQ (reference sequence). J gave up 7 bases and V 3 bases, and 5 bases lay outside the gene matches. CDR3 region: CASSLDRQGEKLFF. DNA of the CDR3: TGTGCCAGCAGCTTGGACAGGCAGGGTGAAAAACTGTTTTTT. Full variable domain (rest looked up from reference TRBV7-9 and TRBJ1-4): DTGVSQNPRHKITKRGQNVTFRCDPISEHNRLYWYRQTLGQGPEFLTYFQNEAQLEKSRLLSDRFSAERPKGSFSTLEIQRTEQGDSAMYLCASSLDRQGEKLFFGSGTQLSVL.

The V and J genes are TRBV6-1 and TRBJ2-1, with 8 positions matching TRBD2. This CDR3 comprises 18 residues. Germline lookup yields CDR1 MNHNS and CDR2 SASEGT. V lost 2 bases, J lost 3 bases, and 12 bases stayed unmatched. DNA for the CDR3: TGTGCCAGCAGTGAACAAGCGGGAACTAGCGGTCTCTACAATGAGCAGTTCTTC. This encodes CASSEQAGTSGLYNEQFF.

This chain joins TRBV30 and TRBJ1-2, with 8 nucleotides matching TRBD1. After removal of 7 bases from V and 2 bases from J, the junction contained 6 bases not matched to a gene. The CDR3 length is 13 residues. CDR1 is GTSNPN, CDR2 SVGIG, per germline (reference sequence). The CDR3 here is CASEDRANYGYTF. CDR3 DNA: TGTGCCTCCGAGGACAGGGCCAACTATGGCTACACCTTC.

The rearrangement links TRBV3-1 (or the pseudogene TRBV3-2) to TRBJ2-5; 7 positions agree with TRBD2. This CDR3 contains 14 residues. Germline CDR1 and CDR2: LGHDT and YNNKEL (reference sequence). Trimming cost V 4 bases and J 0 bases; bases outside gene matches: 2. CDR3 region: CASSPAGDQETQYF. CDR3 nucleotides: TGTGCCAGCAGCCCCGCGGGGGACCAAGAGACCCAGTACTTC.

Of note for this clone: Its ends do not fully match the called genes, so a read error is possible. The chain links TRBV11-2 to TRBJ1-2, with TRBD1 matching over 7 bases. The CDR3 length is 13 residues. Germline V CDR1 and CDR2: SGHAT, FQNNGV. The CDR3 loop reads CASRGGSNYGYTF. DNA of the CDR3: TGCGCCAGCAGGGGGGGTTCGAACTATGGCTACACCTTC.

The CDR3 region has the DNA TGTGCCAGCAGCCAGGGACTGAGGTGGTTCACAGATACGCAGTATTTT. Its protein is CASSQGLRWFTDTQYF. The V call is TRBV3-1 (or the pseudogene TRBV3-2), the J call TRBJ2-3; D is possibly TRBD2 (6 bases). The CDR3 extends over 16 amino acids. V lost 3 bases, J lost 2 bases, and 15 bases lay in between. CDR1 and CDR2 (germline): LGHDT, YNNKEL (reference sequence).

This rearrangement joins TRBV20-1 to TRBJ1-2, with D possibly matching TRBD1 (5 bases). The CDR3 contains 14 residues. Germline lookup yields CDR1 DFQATT and CDR2 SNEGSKA (reference sequence). The V gene lost 3 bases and the J gene lost 4 bases, with 15 bases spanning the gap. Written as DNA, the CDR3 is TGCAGTGCTAGTGAGACAGCCAGGACCTATGGCTACACCTTC. Its translation: CSASETARTYGYTF.

The V gene is TRBV11-3, the J gene TRBJ1-2; the match to TRBD1 covers 7 bases. The CDR3 has 14 amino acids. CDR1 and CDR2 from the germline V gene are SGHNT and YENEEA. The ends lost 3 bases at V and 2 bases at J; junction bases unmatched: 3. The CDR3 spells CASSLATGNYGYTF. The CDR3 nucleotides are TGTGCCAGCAGCTTGGCGACAGGGAACTATGGCTACACCTTC.

This clone was detected only once. The gene calls are TRBV30 and TRBJ2-1, with D unresolved. The V gene's germline CDR1 is GTSNPN and CDR2 SVGIG (reference sequence). This CDR3 spans 13 amino acids. V was cut by 5 bases and J by 4 bases, with 12 bases left in between. CDR3: CAWARPRYNEQFF. The CDR3 DNA sequence: TGTGCCTGGGCTAGACCCAGATACAATGAGCAGTTCTTC.

This chain links TRBV2 with TRBJ1-1; a possible D gene is TRBD1 (5 bases). The CDR3 consists of 14 residues. V shed 6 bases and J shed 1 base, with 12 bases lying between them. Looked up from germline, CDR1 is SNHLY and CDR2 is FYNNEI. DNA of the CDR3: TGTGCCAGCAGGGAAAGAACAGGGAACACTGAAGCTTTCTTT. This encodes CASRERTGNTEAFF.

The J gene is TRBJ1-2, the V gene TRBV6-5; possibly TRBD1 for D (5 bases). The CDR3 is 13 residues long. Germline V gene data show CDR1 as MNHEY and CDR2 as SVGAGI. Trimming left V 6 bases short and J 8 bases short, with 16 bases between. DNA of the CDR3: TGTGCCAGCAGCCCCGGGGGAGAAGTCGGCTACACCTTC. This translates into CASSPGGEVGYTF.

V usage is TRBV19 and J usage is TRBJ1-2, with D uncertain. Trimming took 3 bases from V and 9 from J, leaving 11 bases between them. This CDR3 has 12 residues. The germline CDR1 and CDR2 sequences are LNHDA and SQIVND (reference sequence). In DNA form, the CDR3 reads TGTGCCAGTAGTATCGCGGGGATTAGCTACACCTTC. Translating gives CASSIAGISYTF.

The chain employs TRBV7-9 and TRBJ2-7, with D perhaps matching TRBD2 (6 bases). Germline V gene lookup returns CDR1 SEHNR and CDR2 FQNEAQ (reference sequence). Trimming cost V 5 bases and J 6 bases, with 20 bases left between them. This CDR3 region has 15 residues. CDR3 in amino acids: CASSPGRGFPSEQYF. The CDR3, as DNA: TGTGCCAGCAGCCCCGGGCGGGGATTCCCCTCCGAGCAGTACTTC.

This rearrangement joins TRBV24-1 to TRBJ2-3, with TRBD1 as a possible D gene (6 bases). Germline CDR1 is KGHDR and CDR2 is SFDVKD. This CDR3 comprises 14 residues. Trimming pared 5 bases from V and 1 base from J, leaving 9 bases between. In DNA, the CDR3 is TGTGCCACCAGTGTTTGGACAGGCACAGATACGCAGTATTTT. Its protein product is CATSVWTGTDTQYF.

The rearrangement uses TRBV5-6 and TRBJ2-7; D is unclear. Trimming cost V 4 bases and J 1 base, with 15 bases left between them. This CDR3 contains 15 residues. Germline lookup yields CDR1 SGHDT and CDR2 YYEEEE. The CDR3 DNA reads TGTGCCAGCAGCCGCGACGCCCTAGGATCCTACGAGCAGTACTTC. Translated, it gives CASSRDALGSYEQYF.

The chain has TRBV5-1 and TRBJ2-4, with 8 bases identical to TRBD1. With V trimmed by 4 bases and J by 0 bases, 6 bases remained unmatched. CDR1 SGHRS and CDR2 YFSETQ come from the germline V gene. The CDR3 has 16 residues. The DNA of the CDR3 is TGCGCCAGCAGCCCCGGACAGGGTACAGCCAAAAACATTCAGTACTTC. As protein: CASSPGQGTAKNIQYF.

The genes are TRBV18 and TRBJ1-6; possibly TRBD1 for D (6 bases). V lost 3 bases and J 8 bases, leaving 11 bases between the germline ends. This CDR3 is built from 14 residues. Looked up from germline, CDR1 is KGHSH and CDR2 is LQKENI. CDR3 DNA sequence: TGTGCCAGCTCACCGGAGACAGGAGATTCACCCCTCCACTTT. It translates to CASSPETGDSPLHF.

This chain links TRBV28 with TRBJ1-2; a possible D gene is TRBD1 (5 bases). The germline V gene has CDR1 MDHEN and CDR2 SYDVKM. There are 13 residues in the CDR3. Between the trimmed V and J ends, which lost 2 bases and 4 bases, there was a span of 8 bases. DNA of the CDR3: TGTGCCAGCAGTTTAGAACAGGTCTATGGCTACACCTTC. It is translated as CASSLEQVYGYTF.

The J gene is TRBJ1-1, the V gene TRBV5-1; 8 nucleotides match TRBD1. CDR3 size: 17 residues. CDR1 is SGHRS, CDR2 YFSETQ, per germline. V shed 0 bases, J shed 6 bases, and the junction held 13 bases outside the gene matches. In DNA, the CDR3 is TGCGCCAGCAGCTTGGCATTCCGTCAGGGGGCGCGGTCTGAAGCTTTCTTT. It is translated as CASSLAFRQGARSEAFF.

The CDR3 DNA reads TGTGCCAGCAGCAGACAGGGGGCGAGTAATGGCTACACCTTC. This gives the protein CASSRQGASNGYTF. The rearrangement uses TRBV5-6 and TRBJ1-2; 10 bases match TRBD1. V lost 4 bases, J lost 6 bases, and 6 bases stayed unmatched. Germline loops: CDR1 SGHDT, CDR2 YYEEEE. The CDR3 contains 14 residues.

The rearrangement links TRBV19 to TRBJ2-7; TRBD1 agrees at 7 bases. CDR1 LNHDA and CDR2 SQIVND come from the germline V gene (reference sequence). This CDR3 contains 16 residues. J lost 6 bases, V lost 5 bases, and 16 bases had no gene match. The CDR3 protein is CASSSSTGQRLGEQYF. The CDR3 region has the DNA TGTGCCAGTAGTTCCTCAACGGGACAGAGGTTAGGCGAGCAGTACTTC.

The chain carries TRBV24-1 and TRBJ2-3, with D maybe TRBD2 (7 bases). Germline lookup yields CDR1 KGHDR and CDR2 SFDVKD. The CDR3 has 18 residues. V lost 3 bases, J lost 1 base, and 19 bases lay in between. CDR3 sequence (DNA): TGTGCCACCAGTGATCCCGTAGGGGGAGGGCTCGGCACAGATACGCAGTATTTT. It is translated as CATSDPVGGGLGTDTQYF.

J is TRBJ1-4 and V is TRBV4-3, with TRBD1 as a possible D gene (6 bases). The V gene lost 5 bases and the J gene lost 8 bases, with 18 bases spanning the gap. The CDR3 is made up of 15 amino acids. Germline V gives CDR1 LGHNA, CDR2 YSLEER. The CDR3 coding sequence is TGCGCCAGCAGCAAGCCGGGACAACTGGGAGAAAAACTGTTTTTT. Translation: CASSKPGQLGEKLFF.

This chain connects TRBV30 to TRBJ1-1; 7 nucleotides line up with TRBD1. Germline V gives CDR1 GTSNPN, CDR2 SVGIG (reference sequence). The CDR3 extends over 14 amino acids. The ends lost 5 bases at V and 0 bases at J; junction bases unmatched: 6. The CDR3 reads CAWAPGQMNTEAFF. The CDR3 DNA sequence: TGTGCCTGGGCTCCGGGACAGATGAACACTGAAGCTTTCTTT.

The V call is TRBV5-6, the J call TRBJ2-1; 9 bases agree with TRBD2. Trimming at V came to 5 bases and at J to 6 bases, leaving 15 bases not matched to a gene. The CDR3 runs 17 residues. Per the germline V gene, CDR1 is SGHDT and CDR2 is YYEEEE. CDR3 nucleotides: TGTGCCAGCAGGCTACGAATTAGCGGGAGTGCGGCCAATGAGCAGTTCTTC. The encoded protein is CASRLRISGSAANEQFF.

V gene TRBV7-2 combines with J gene TRBJ2-5; possibly TRBD1 for D (5 bases). This CDR3 is built from 14 residues. Germline CDR1 SGHTA, CDR2 FQGNSA. V was trimmed by 1 base and J by 9 bases, leaving 15 bases between them. The CDR3 DNA reads as TGTGCCAGCAGCTTAGTCGCCAGGGAATCGGCCCAGTACTTC. It specifies CASSLVARESAQYF.

The chain joins TRBV7-8 to TRBJ1-1; D perhaps matches TRBD1 (6 bases). The germline V and J ends were trimmed by 4 bases and 4 bases, with 13 bases remaining between them. The CDR3 consists of 14 residues. CDR1 is SGHVS and CDR2 is FQNEAQ in the germline V gene. The DNA for the CDR3 is TGTGCCAGCAGCTCTAAAGTACAGGGCACTGAAGCTTTCTTT. Translating it yields CASSSKVQGTEAFF.

The chain links TRBV7-3 to TRBJ2-2; TRBD1 matches 11 bases. Trimming removed 5 bases from V and 6 bases from J; junction bases left unmatched: 8. Germline V gives CDR1 SGHTA, CDR2 FQGTGA. This CDR3 is 16 amino acids long. CDR3 residues: CASSLLGTGGAGELFF. In nucleotides, the CDR3 is TGTGCCAGCAGCCTTCTCGGGACAGGGGGTGCCGGGGAGCTGTTTTTT.

With respect to this clone: Other DNA sequences from this sample encode an identical CDR3 as well. The chain uses TRBV5-6 and TRBJ1-1; 8 nucleotides match TRBD1. This CDR3 has 16 residues. Germline CDR1 reads SGHDT; CDR2 reads YYEEEE. The V gene end was trimmed by 2 bases and the J gene end by 2 bases; junction bases not matched to a gene: 8. For the CDR3, the DNA is TGTGCCAGCAGCTTAGGGCAGGGGGCGAAAAACACTGAAGCTTTCTTT. Protein product: CASSLGQGAKNTEAFF.

Remarks on this clone: The same CDR3 is also encoded by other DNA sequences in this sample. V usage is TRBV18 and J usage is TRBJ1-2; 7 bases align to TRBD1. This CDR3 comprises 13 residues. Germline assignment: CDR1 KGHSH and CDR2 LQKENI. The junction had 1 base not matched to a gene; V was cut back by 3 bases and J by 3 bases. DNA for the CDR3: TGTGCCAGCTCACCCCAGGGGGACTATGGCTACACCTTC. Translation gives CASSPQGDYGYTF. Combining the CDR3 with reference TRBV18 and TRBJ1-2 gives the whole variable domain NAGVMQNPRHLVRRRGQEARLRCSPMKGHSHVYWYRQLPEEGLKFMVYLQKENIIDESGMPKERFSAEFPKEGPSILRIQQVVRGDSAAYFCASSPQGDYGYTFGSGTRLTVV.

V and J are TRBV6-5 and TRBJ1-6, with TRBD1 matching 9 bases. The CDR3 sequence is 15 residues long. The germline V gene encodes CDR1 MNHEY and CDR2 SVGAGI. V lost 5 bases, J lost 6 bases, and 5 bases stayed unmatched. CDR3 DNA sequence: TGTGCCAGCAGTACTCAGGACAGGGGTAATTCACCCCTCCACTTT. This translates into CASSTQDRGNSPLHF.